This T cell receptor beta chain appears in the sequencing data of a study of regulatory T cells in long-lasting Graves disease. This clonotype has a count of ten or more. The antigen remains undetermined. Findings of the study overall: A greater number of public clonotypes (approximately 2,500) was shared by persistent patients than by new patients (around 1,000). Sample size was small, which may have lowered accuracy.

For TCR beta, libraries came from iRepertoire HTBI primers and Arm-PCR of CDR3 regions. TCRdb re-called the multiplex PCR reads with MiXCR, one entry per CDR3 protein. The data show 440,000 or so distinct CDR3 sequences, 16% seen once. The time point: newly diagnosed GD, antithyroid drugs for less than 3 months. Isolated PBMC RNA provided the starting material for the TCR library. These data were also filed under a second study, of T cells in Graves' hyperthyroidism and ophthalmopathy. That work adds: Together with thyroid ultrasound, orbital computed tomography, serum thyroxine and TRAb, clinical symptoms were used for diagnoses.

The receptor was isolated from a woman younger than 45 with Graves disease. The specimen comprised peripheral blood mononuclear cells (PBMCs), sampled at new diagnosis, from a patient treated with antithyroid drugs.

The DNA of the CDR3 is TGCAGTGCTAGAGAGGCACCGGGACTAGTTTACAATGAGCAGTTCTTC. It specifies CSAREAPGLVYNEQFF. The chain is built from TRBV20-1 and TRBJ2-1; 8 nucleotides agree with TRBD2. The CDR3 runs to 16 residues. CDR1 and CDR2 (germline): DFQATT, SNEGSKA (reference sequence). The V and J ends lost 0 bases and 4 bases, in that order; junction bases with no gene match: 8.